Below, one T cell receptor (beta chain) is given with its context. Antigen: not known. The germline V and J ends were trimmed by 0 bases and 10 bases, with 12 bases remaining between them. This CDR3 is built from 13 residues. Germline loops: CDR1 MNHEY, CDR2 SVGAGI. The TCR beta CDR3 regions underwent amplification using RNA transcripts as the source. First-round RT-PCR targeting the TCR CDR3 was performed with the HTBI primer set. A single record per CDR3 protein comes from TCRdb applying MiXCR to the multiplex PCR reads. Of 600,000 to 900,000 distinct CDR3 sequences in the sample, about 15% were seen once. Uncontrolled infection, other autoimmune disease, pregnancy or lactation led to exclusion. This entry is derived from a study of T cells in Graves' hyperthyroidism and ophthalmopathy. Findings of the study overall: Stable hyperthyroidism and ophthalmopathy were separated using 13 V-J signatures. Ophthalmopathy was model-predicted a median about six months pre-onset.

The TCR originated in a man aged 18 to 30 with Graves' hyperthyroidism. Sequenced input: blood. The rearrangement links TRBV6-5 to TRBJ1-1; D remains ambiguous. Here the CDR3 DNA reads TGTGCCAGCAGTTACTCGACGTGGGGAGCAGCTTTCTTT. Translation gives CASSYSTWGAAFF.